The 21 T cell receptor beta chains given below trace back to one sample, sequenced in a study of CD8 T cells in Susac syndrome. Random hexamers served to reverse transcribe about 0.45 to 1 ug RNA. TCRdb re-called the immunoSEQ multiplex PCR reads through MiXCR, storing one row per CDR3 protein. This table has 210,000 or so distinct CDR3 sequences, approximately 94% appearing once. Sequenced material: CD4+ T cells from PBMCs. These TCRs come from a human donor with Susac syndrome.

V gene TRBV20-1 combines with J gene TRBJ2-1; 11 bases map to TRBD2. This CDR3 contains 16 residues. Trimming removed 2 bases from V and 6 bases from J; junction bases left unmatched: 9. From germline, CDR1 is DFQATT and CDR2 SNEGSKA (reference sequence). In nucleotides, the CDR3 is TGCAGTGCTAGACACCTGACTAGCGGGGATCTCAATGAGCAGTTCTTC. As protein: CSARHLTSGDLNEQFF.

The V and J genes are TRBV10-3 and TRBJ1-4, with 7 positions matching TRBD1. CDR3 size: 13 residues. In germline, CDR1 is ENHRY, CDR2 SYGVKD. After removal of 8 bases from V and 8 bases from J, the junction contained 8 bases not matched to a gene. The CDR3 is CAILQGVWEKLFF. For the CDR3, the DNA is TGTGCCATCCTTCAGGGGGTATGGGAAAAACTGTTTTTT.

The chain has TRBV20-1 and TRBJ1-1; 8 bases match TRBD1. Trimming removed 5 bases from V and 4 bases from J; junction bases left unmatched: 3. The CDR3 runs 12 residues. The germline V gene encodes CDR1 DFQATT and CDR2 SNEGSKA (reference sequence). The CDR3 DNA follows: TGCAGTGCTTACAGGGGGGGCACTGAAGCTTTCTTT. Its translation: CSAYRGGTEAFF.

This clonotype was recorded only once. The V call is TRBV20-1, the J call TRBJ2-5; tentatively, D is TRBD2 (6 bases). V shed 8 bases and J shed 6 bases, with 22 bases lying between them. Germline V gene data show CDR1 as DFQATT and CDR2 as SNEGSKA (reference sequence). The length of the CDR3 is 14 residues. The CDR3: CSFPPAGTSKTQYF. The CDR3 nucleotides read TGCAGTTTCCCACCCGCGGGGACTTCGAAGACCCAGTACTTC.

The genes are TRBV20-1 and TRBJ1-5; 7 positions agree with TRBD1. The germline V gene has CDR1 DFQATT and CDR2 SNEGSKA (reference sequence). There are 15 residues in the CDR3. J gave up 3 bases and V 3 bases, and 8 bases lay outside the gene matches. The CDR3 DNA reads as TGCAGTGCTAGGGACCCCGGGACAGCCAATCAGCCCCAGCATTTT. Protein sequence: CSARDPGTANQPQHF.

This sequence joins TRBV15 and TRBJ2-1; the match to TRBD2 covers 8 bases. Germline V CDR1 and CDR2: LNHNV, YYDKDF (reference sequence). V lost 5 bases, J lost 1 base, and 4 bases stayed unmatched. The CDR3 has 15 residues. CDR3 loop: CATSLTSASYNEQFF. Here the CDR3 DNA reads TGTGCCACCAGCCTGACTAGCGCTTCCTACAATGAGCAGTTCTTC.

The J gene is TRBJ1-2, the V gene TRBV5-1; 7 nucleotides align to TRBD1. The CDR3 covers 14 residues. Trimming cost V 4 bases and J 1 base; bases outside gene matches: 4. Germline V gene data show CDR1 as SGHRS and CDR2 as YFSETQ. DNA for the CDR3: TGCGCCAGCAGCACGGGACAGAATAACTATGGCTACACCTTC. As protein: CASSTGQNNYGYTF.

The chain uses TRBV6-5 and TRBJ2-5; D is uncertain. The CDR3 is 13 residues long. Trimming took 5 bases from V and 5 from J, leaving 12 bases between them. Germline loops: CDR1 MNHEY, CDR2 SVGAGI. CDR3 DNA sequence: TGTGCCAGCAGTCGGGCGGTTGGGGAGACCCAGTACTTC. Translated, it gives CASSRAVGETQYF.

The genes are TRBV20-1 and TRBJ1-5; D is unresolved. The V and J ends lost 3 bases and 2 bases respectively, with 14 bases between them. CDR3 length: 15 residues. The germline V gene has CDR1 DFQATT and CDR2 SNEGSKA (reference sequence). CDR3: CSASEGFGGNQPQHF. For the CDR3, the DNA is TGCAGTGCTAGCGAGGGCTTTGGGGGCAATCAGCCCCAGCATTTT.

The V call is TRBV7-8, the J call TRBJ1-2; D is perhaps TRBD1 (5 bases). Germline V lookup: CDR1 SGHVS, CDR2 FQNEAQ. This CDR3 is built from 14 residues. V was cut by 1 base and J by 8 bases, with 14 bases left in between. Here the CDR3 DNA reads TGTGCCAGCAGCTTAGGCCAAGGGGTCGACGGCTACACCTTC. Its translation: CASSLGQGVDGYTF. Full variable domain (remainder filled in from reference TRBV7-8 and TRBJ1-2): GAGVSQSPRYKVAKRGQDVALRCDPISGHVSLFWYQQALGQGPEFLTYFQNEAQLDKSGLPSDRFFAERPEGSVSTLKIQRTQQEDSAVYLCASSLGQGVDGYTFGSGTRLTVV.

The CDR3 loop is CATSRDGRTSPNEQFF. DNA of the CDR3: TGTGCCACCAGCAGAGATGGCAGGACTAGCCCCAATGAGCAGTTCTTC. The rearrangement joins TRBV15 to TRBJ2-1; 8 bases map to TRBD2. This CDR3 is 16 amino acids long. Germline V lookup: CDR1 LNHNV, CDR2 YYDKDF (reference sequence). The trim removed 0 bases at V and 6 bases at J, leaving 7 bases unmatched.

The V and J genes are TRBV7-9 and TRBJ1-4; the D gene is possibly TRBD1 (5 bases). This CDR3 is built from 15 residues. Deletions cut 5 bases from V and 7 bases from J, with 17 bases between. Germline V gives CDR1 SEHNR, CDR2 FQNEAQ (reference sequence). CDR3 DNA sequence: TGTGCCAGCAGCCCTCGGGACGGGATTACTGAAAAACTGTTTTTT. As protein: CASSPRDGITEKLFF.

V usage is TRBV6-2 or TRBV6-3 and J usage is TRBJ2-1; D is perhaps TRBD1 or TRBD2 (6 bases each). The germline V and J ends were trimmed by 3 bases and 15 bases, with 12 bases remaining between them. CDR3 length: 11 amino acids. Germline V gene lookup returns CDR1 MNHEY and CDR2 SVGEGT. The CDR3 loop reads CASSYWGATFF. The CDR3 DNA is TGTGCCAGCAGTTATTGGGGGGCAACGTTCTTC.

The chain has TRBV4-2 and TRBJ1-2; D is undetermined. V was cut by 0 bases and J by 4 bases, with 9 bases left in between. The CDR3 totals 14 residues. The germline V gene has CDR1 LGHNA and CDR2 YNFKEQ. CDR3 bases: TGTGCCAGCAGCCAAGACCCCCGGATCTATGGCTACACCTTC. It is translated as CASSQDPRIYGYTF.

Here the CDR3 reads CASSQEGRGPYEQYF. The CDR3 DNA sequence: TGTGCCAGCAGCCAAGAGGGCCGGGGACCTTACGAGCAGTACTTC. The chain combines TRBV4-2 with TRBJ2-7; D possibly matches TRBD1 or TRBD2 (5 bases each). This CDR3 region has 15 residues. Germline V gene sequence: CDR1 LGHNA, CDR2 YNFKEQ. V lost 0 bases and J lost 4, with 13 bases in between.

The chain has TRBV5-1 and TRBJ1-1; D call uncertain. The V and J ends lost 1 base and 0 bases respectively, with 7 bases between them. The CDR3 contains 14 residues. Germline loops: CDR1 SGHRS, CDR2 YFSETQ. The CDR3 region is CASSLRRLNTEAFF. The DNA for the CDR3 is TGCGCCAGCAGCTTGCGGCGGTTGAACACTGAAGCTTTCTTT.

This clonotype has just one count. The V gene is TRBV18, the J gene TRBJ2-5; perhaps D is TRBD1 or TRBD2 (5 bases each). Germline V CDR1 and CDR2: KGHSH, LQKENI. The CDR3 length is 13 residues. V was cut by 6 bases and J by 1 base, with 9 bases left in between. This CDR3 reads CASSTGTQETQYF. CDR3 bases: TGTGCCAGCTCCACCGGGACCCAAGAGACCCAGTACTTC.

The V and J genes are TRBV19 and TRBJ1-1, with D possibly being TRBD1 (6 bases). Germline V gene lookup returns CDR1 LNHDA and CDR2 SQIVND (reference sequence). CDR3 size: 14 residues. Trimming took off 6 bases at V and 1 base at J, with 12 bases between the two ends. The CDR3 is CASSPGAGNTEAFF. Written as DNA, the CDR3 is TGTGCCAGTAGCCCAGGGGCGGGGAACACTGAAGCTTTCTTT.

The gene calls are TRBV20-1 and TRBJ2-2; maybe TRBD1 (5 bases). This CDR3 comprises 15 residues. Trimming took 0 bases from V and 2 from J, leaving 10 bases between them. Germline values: CDR1 DFQATT, CDR2 SNEGSKA (reference sequence). DNA of the CDR3: TGCAGTGCTAGAGATGCTGGGGCTAACACCGGGGAGCTGTTTTTT. This sequence encodes CSARDAGANTGELFF.

The chain is built from TRBV12-3 or TRBV12-4 and TRBJ1-2, with 9 bases identical to TRBD1. V lost 6 bases, J lost 6 bases, and 8 bases stayed unmatched. The CDR3 has 14 residues. The CDR3 loop reads CASSRTGGENGYTF. The CDR3 coding sequence is TGTGCCAGCAGCCGTACAGGGGGCGAAAATGGCTACACCTTC.

V usage is TRBV20-1 and J usage is TRBJ2-5; 11 nucleotides agree with TRBD1. Per germline, CDR1 DFQATT and CDR2 SNEGSKA (reference sequence). The CDR3 has 14 residues. V lost 6 bases, J lost 4 bases, and 7 bases stayed unmatched. The CDR3 DNA follows: TGCAGTGCACAGGGACAGGGGGACGGAGAGACCCAGTACTTC. The encoded protein is CSAQGQGDGETQYF.